The clone carrying this TCR beta chain has only one observation. This specimen comes from a study of blood T cell repertoires in COVID-19. Looking at the study overall: Whether acute or convalescent, the COVID-19 samples came from the United States, Italy and Spain. From T cells, B-cell-depleted T cells, or PBMCs came the material, which was cDNA or gDNA.

Source study methods: Reference gene primer amplification gave nucleated cell count estimates. Using immunoSEQ multiplex PCR, the repertoire was profiled, and TCRdb retains in-frame clones only, with some absent. D and trimming come from the DNA, and the V and J calls and clone size come from that table. This sample has 250,000 to 300,000 clones, with around four fifths found just once. Germline V gives CDR1 WNHNN, CDR2 SYGVQD (reference sequence). The CDR3 is 14 amino acids. V was cut by 4 bases and J by 5 bases, with 14 bases left in between. The sequenced sample consisted of peripheral blood. The V gene is TRBV10-1, the J gene TRBJ1-1, with a possible D match to TRBD1 (6 bases). This TCR was recovered from a man aged 60 to 69 who had recovered from COVID-19. The CDR3 loop reads CASSAAGARTEAFF. In DNA, the CDR3 is TGCGCCAGCAGTGCCGCAGGGGCTCGGACTGAAGCTTTCTTT.